This T cell receptor (beta chain) comes out of a study of radiation and T cells in renal cell carcinoma. Study results and caveats: Top tumor clonotypes rose in blood 2 weeks post-radiation, then contracted.

Sequencing was performed with immunoSEQ multiplex PCR; in TCRdb, only in-frame clones are kept and a portion is missing. The sample carries 65,000 or so clones, over 60% recorded once. The V end lost 0 bases, the J end lost 1 base, and 13 bases lay between the germline ends. This CDR3 has 16 residues. The germline CDR1 and CDR2 sequences are SGHNT and YYREEE (reference sequence). Time point given: blood 4 weeks post-SBRT, at nephrectomy. Sample treatment: 15 Gy SBRT to primary tumor, nephrectomy 4 weeks later. Nephrectomy followed 15 Gy stereotactic body radiation by 4 weeks. As for this clone: Its target is not known.

The rearrangement links TRBV5-4 to TRBJ1-1; D gene uncertain. Sequences were derived from blood, sampled from a patient whose treatment included radiotherapy and nephrectomy. The receptor was isolated from a man aged 55 to 69 with renal cell carcinoma. The CDR3: CASSLGGLAGNTEAFF. In nucleotides, the CDR3 is TGTGCCAGCAGCTTGGGGGGTCTCGCGGGGAACACTGAAGCTTTCTTT.